This entry lists 26 T cell receptor beta chains sequenced from one sample in a study of shared clonotypes between healthy human individuals. Produced via immunoSEQ multiplex PCR; TCRdb's table is partial and in-frame only. The repertoire holds millions of clones, with 90% to 95% as singletons. The source material was naive CD4+ T cells sorted from blood. Subset meaning: CD45RA+ positively selected. All receptors derive from a man between 18 and 29 years old in good health.

The chain uses TRBV6-5 and TRBJ2-1; TRBD2 aligns across 8 bases. The germline CDR1 and CDR2 sequences are MNHEY and SVGAGI. The CDR3 totals 15 residues. V lost 0 bases, J lost 6 bases, and 4 bases stayed unmatched. In nucleotides, the CDR3 is TGTGCCAGCAGTTACTCCAGCGGGAGTTCCAATGAGCAGTTCTTC. Translation gives CASSYSSGSSNEQFF.

The V gene is TRBV19, the J gene TRBJ2-5; 11 bases line up with TRBD1. CDR3 length equals 16 residues. The germline V gene encodes CDR1 LNHDA and CDR2 SQIVND (reference sequence). J gave up 5 bases and V 4 bases, and 9 bases lay outside the gene matches. Written as DNA, the CDR3 is TGTGCCAGTAGTACCAGCCCGGGACAGGGGGGGGAGACCCAGTACTTC. Translation gives CASSTSPGQGGETQYF. Looking up the rest from reference TRBV19 and TRBJ2-5 gives the full variable domain: DGGITQSPKYLFRKEGQNVTLSCEQNLNHDAMYWYRQDPGQGLRLIYYSQIVNDFQKGDIAEGYSVSREKKESFPLTVTSAQKNPTAFYLCASSTSPGQGGETQYFGPGTRLLVL.

The chain recombines TRBV10-3 with TRBJ2-5; 8 positions match TRBD1. With V trimmed by 4 bases and J by 2 bases, 6 bases remained unmatched. The germline V gene encodes CDR1 ENHRY and CDR2 SYGVKD. CDR3 length: 15 amino acids. The CDR3 DNA reads TGTGCCATCAGTGGGGCAGGGGGCGGACAAGAGACCCAGTACTTC. Its translation: CAISGAGGGQETQYF.

This chain uses TRBV6-5 with TRBJ1-1; D possibly corresponds to TRBD1 (5 bases). The V end lost 5 bases, the J end lost 3 bases, and 16 bases lay between the germline ends. CDR1 MNHEY and CDR2 SVGAGI come from the germline V gene. The CDR3 has 15 residues. The CDR3 nucleotides are TGTGCCAGCAGTGGGACTTCACTTGGGGACACTGAAGCTTTCTTT. Translation gives CASSGTSLGDTEAFF.

The chain carries TRBV30 and TRBJ1-5; a weak D match, TRBD1 (6 bases). This CDR3 contains 13 residues. Germline values: CDR1 GTSNPN, CDR2 SVGIG (reference sequence). V lost 5 bases and J lost 6, with 14 bases in between. Here the CDR3 reads CAWGTQGLQPQHF. Here the CDR3 DNA reads TGTGCCTGGGGGACACAGGGTCTTCAGCCCCAGCATTTT.

The chain is built from TRBV27 and TRBJ1-5, with D maybe TRBD1 (5 bases). Deletions cut 4 bases from V and 3 bases from J, with 10 bases between. The germline V gene has CDR1 MNHEY and CDR2 SMNVEV (reference sequence). This CDR3 is 14 amino acids long. The CDR3 nucleotides are TGTGCCAGCAGTTCGACAGTTAACAATCAGCCCCAGCATTTT. Residues: CASSSTVNNQPQHF.

The chain employs TRBV6-5 and TRBJ2-7; the match to TRBD1 covers 7 bases. There are 13 residues in the CDR3. V lost 7 bases and J lost 6; bases outside the gene matches: 9. Germline lookup yields CDR1 MNHEY and CDR2 SVGAGI. The CDR3 DNA reads TGTGCCAGCAATGAGAGACAGGGATCCGAGCAGTACTTC. Translation: CASNERQGSEQYF.

The chain links TRBV25-1 to TRBJ2-7, with 8 bases aligning to TRBD1. The CDR3 runs to 15 residues. Germline CDR1 reads MGHDK; CDR2 reads SYGVNS. J gave up 7 bases and V 3 bases, and 11 bases lay outside the gene matches. The CDR3 spells CASSDPGGEGWEQYF. CDR3 nucleotide sequence: TGTGCCAGCAGTGACCCAGGGGGCGAGGGGTGGGAGCAGTACTTC.

About this clone: A read error is possible here, since a much larger clone lies one base away. The sample holds other DNA sequences that translate to the same CDR3. This sequence joins TRBV11-2 and TRBJ2-5; unclear D gene. CDR3 length equals 11 residues. V lost 4 bases to trimming and J lost 3 bases, with 3 bases between them. Germline V lookup: CDR1 SGHAT, CDR2 FQNNGV. CDR3 bases: TGTGCCAGCAGCTCAGAAGAGACCCAGTACTTC. It codes for CASSSEETQYF. The full variable domain, rest sourced from reference TRBV11-2 and TRBJ2-5, is EAGVAQSPRYKIIEKRQSVAFWCNPISGHATLYWYQQILGQGPKLLIQFQNNGVVDDSQLPKDRFSAERLKGVDSTLKIQPAKLEDSAVYLCASSSEETQYFGPGTRLLVL.

This chain links TRBV6-5 with TRBJ1-5; unclear D gene. Germline V gives CDR1 MNHEY, CDR2 SVGAGI. V was pared by 5 bases and J by 3 bases, with 8 bases between. The CDR3 consists of 13 residues. The chain's CDR3 is CASSEVTNQPQHF. As DNA, the CDR3 is TGTGCCAGCAGTGAAGTCACCAATCAGCCCCAGCATTTT.

V usage is TRBV5-4 and J usage is TRBJ1-2; D not resolved. This CDR3 spans 13 amino acids. V lost 4 bases and J 4 bases, leaving 11 bases between the germline ends. Germline V CDR1 and CDR2: SGHNT, YYREEE (reference sequence). The CDR3 DNA reads TGTGCCAGCAGCGGTCAGCAATTCTATGGCTACACCTTC. Translating it yields CASSGQQFYGYTF.

This sequence joins TRBV7-3 and TRBJ2-3; D assignment may be TRBD1 or TRBD2 (6 bases each). The V and J ends lost 5 bases and 2 bases respectively, with 17 bases between them. The length of the CDR3 is 16 residues. Germline CDR1 reads SGHTA; CDR2 reads FQGTGA. Written as DNA, the CDR3 is TGTGCCAGCAGCCCCTCCACGGGGGACACCACAGATACGCAGTATTTT. As protein: CASSPSTGDTTDTQYF.

The J gene is TRBJ1-3, the V gene TRBV18; no firm D call. Germline V CDR1 and CDR2: KGHSH, LQKENI. The CDR3 has 15 amino acids. V was shortened by 0 bases and J by 0 bases, with 6 bases between the two germline ends. The DNA of the CDR3 is TGTGCCAGCTCACCACCGCGAAACTCTGGAAACACCATATATTTT. Translation gives CASSPPRNSGNTIYF.

In the case of this clone: Other DNA sequences from this sample encode an identical CDR3 as well. V is TRBV5-1 and J is TRBJ2-3; no definite D call. V lost 0 bases to trimming and J lost 5 bases, with 4 bases between them. The CDR3 has 12 residues. Germline V gene lookup returns CDR1 SGHRS and CDR2 YFSETQ. CDR3 sequence reads: CASSLGLDTQYF. The CDR3 DNA is TGCGCCAGCAGCTTGGGACTAGATACGCAGTATTTT. The full variable domain, its missing parts supplied by reference TRBV5-1 and TRBJ2-3, is KAGVTQTPRYLIKTRGQQVTLSCSPISGHRSVSWYQQTPGQGLQFLFEYFSETQRNKGNFPGRFSGRQFSNSRSEMNVSTLELGDSALYLCASSLGLDTQYFGPGTRLTVL.

As to this clone: Other DNA variants within this sample encode the same CDR3. The J gene is TRBJ2-5, the V gene TRBV11-3; 10 bases are shared with TRBD1. J gave up 5 bases and V 5 bases, and 2 bases lay outside the gene matches. The CDR3 length is 13 residues. CDR1 is SGHNT, CDR2 YENEEA, per germline. The CDR3 region has the DNA TGTGCCAGCAGCCGGGACAGGGGTGAGACCCAGTACTTC. It translates to CASSRDRGETQYF.

This clone was observed once. The chain carries TRBV5-1 and TRBJ1-4, with 8 bases that match TRBD1. The ends lost 4 bases at V and 7 bases at J; junction bases unmatched: 9. The CDR3 spans 15 residues. CDR1 SGHRS and CDR2 YFSETQ come from the germline V gene. CDR3 in amino acids: CASSTGQGEGEKLFF. CDR3 in DNA: TGCGCCAGCAGCACTGGACAGGGAGAGGGTGAAAAACTGTTTTTT.

The V call is TRBV7-9, the J call TRBJ2-7; 10 nucleotides agree with TRBD1. There are 14 residues in the CDR3. The ends lost 9 bases at V and 0 bases at J; junction bases unmatched: 5. Germline loops: CDR1 SEHNR, CDR2 FQNEAQ (reference sequence). CDR3 loop: CARAGTGVSYEQYF. The DNA for the CDR3 is TGTGCCAGAGCCGGGACAGGGGTCTCCTACGAGCAGTACTTC.

The V gene is TRBV30, the J gene TRBJ2-7, with 7 bases fitting TRBD1. The V and J ends lost 3 bases and 2 bases, in that order; junction bases with no gene match: 7. The CDR3 is made up of 14 amino acids. CDR1 GTSNPN and CDR2 SVGIG come from the germline V gene (reference sequence). The CDR3 bases are TGTGCCTGGAGGTGGAAGGGGGCAACCTACGAGCAGTACTTC. It is translated as CAWRWKGATYEQYF.

The chain uses TRBV6-1 and TRBJ2-7, with TRBD1 as a possible D gene (10 bases). The CDR3 contains 13 residues. Deletions cut 11 bases from V and 4 bases from J, with 18 bases between. CDR1 is MNHNS, CDR2 SASEGT, per germline. The CDR3 bases are TGTGCCGGGCGGGAGGGACAGGGGTACGAGCAGTACTTC. Amino acid sequence: CAGREGQGYEQYF.

This chain connects TRBV5-4 to TRBJ2-7; tentative D call: TRBD2 (5 bases). Germline lookup yields CDR1 SGHNT and CDR2 YYREEE (reference sequence). The CDR3 spans 13 residues. V was cut by 1 base and J by 5 bases, with 10 bases left in between. CDR3: CASSLWAADEQYF. The CDR3 nucleotides read TGTGCCAGCAGCTTGTGGGCAGCGGACGAGCAGTACTTC.

Remarks on this clone: In the same sample, other DNA sequences code for this CDR3. The chain links TRBV6-1 to TRBJ1-1, with D possibly matching TRBD1 (5 bases). Germline CDR1 MNHNS, CDR2 SASEGT. V was shortened by 7 bases and J by 1 base, with 10 bases between the two germline ends. The CDR3 length is 13 residues. Written as DNA, the CDR3 is TGTGCCAGCACGCAGGGAAAGAACACTGAAGCTTTCTTT. The encoded protein is CASTQGKNTEAFF.

V gene TRBV5-6 combines with J gene TRBJ1-4; D might be TRBD1 (5 bases). The germline gives CDR1 SGHDT, CDR2 YYEEEE. V gave up 4 bases and J gave up 4 bases, with 20 bases separating them. This CDR3 spans 17 amino acids. CDR3: CASSPPGGRPFNEKLFF. In DNA form, the CDR3 reads TGTGCCAGCAGCCCGCCGGGGGGACGGCCTTTTAATGAAAAACTGTTTTTT.

The chain combines TRBV11-2 with TRBJ1-4, with 8 nucleotides matching TRBD1. The CDR3 has 15 residues. V was clipped by 2 bases and J by 8 bases; unmatched bases: 7. In germline, CDR1 is SGHAT, CDR2 FQNNGV. The CDR3 is CASSLFVTGAEKLFF. Here the CDR3 DNA reads TGTGCCAGCAGCTTATTCGTGACAGGGGCGGAAAAACTGTTTTTT.

As concerns this clone: Different DNA sequences within this sample yield the same CDR3. This sequence joins TRBV18 and TRBJ2-3; 8 bases map to TRBD2. The CDR3 length is 16 residues. Germline CDR1 and CDR2: KGHSH and LQKENI. Unmatched junction bases numbered 4, after V lost 0 bases and J lost 2 bases. In nucleotides, the CDR3 is TGTGCCAGCTCACCACCTCGGGGGGGGCTCACAGATACGCAGTATTTT. This codes for CASSPPRGGLTDTQYF. The full variable domain, its missing parts supplied by reference TRBV18 and TRBJ2-3, is NAGVMQNPRHLVRRRGQEARLRCSPMKGHSHVYWYRQLPEEGLKFMVYLQKENIIDESGMPKERFSAEFPKEGPSILRIQQVVRGDSAAYFCASSPPRGGLTDTQYFGPGTRLTVL.

The chain has TRBV2 and TRBJ2-7; TRBD2 matches 14 bases. This CDR3 comprises 17 residues. CDR1 and CDR2 (germline): SNHLY, FYNNEI. After removal of 4 bases from V and 6 bases from J, the junction contained 11 bases not matched to a gene. This CDR3 reads CASSGGLAGAAGGEQYF. The CDR3 nucleotides read TGTGCCAGCAGTGGGGGACTAGCGGGAGCCGCCGGGGGCGAGCAGTACTTC.

V and J are TRBV29-1 and TRBJ2-4; D is uncertain. Germline CDR1 reads SQVTM; CDR2 reads ANQGSEA. Trimming cost V 3 bases and J 11 bases, with 20 bases left between them. The CDR3 runs 14 residues. The CDR3 spells CSVEAEPTPRFQYF. The CDR3 DNA reads as TGCAGCGTTGAGGCCGAACCGACCCCAAGATTTCAGTACTTC.